The following is a T cell receptor (beta chain) sequence with its context. Its antigen is currently unknown. The same CDR3 can be traced to other DNA sequences in this sample. This record comes from a study of lymphopenia after photon versus proton radiotherapy. Regarding the study as a whole: Larger post-nadir TCR diversity loss correlated inversely with survival in deceased patients.

CDR3 length: 15 amino acids. CDR1 and CDR2 (germline): SGHNT, YYREEE (reference sequence). J was trimmed by 6 bases and V by 3 bases; bases with no gene match: 3. Generated by immunoSEQ multiplex PCR, the TCRdb table keeps only in-frame clones and is missing some. The sample yields 53,000 or so clones, around 83% seen once. Sequencing was performed on peripheral blood, taken from a patient treated with photon-based radiotherapy. The chain employs TRBV5-4 and TRBJ2-3; 14 nucleotides align to TRBD2. The TCR originated in a man between 50 and 59 years old with gastric cancer. The CDR3 region is CASSSGLAGADTQYF. CDR3 coding DNA: TGTGCCAGCAGCTCGGGACTAGCGGGAGCGGATACGCAGTATTTT.